Listed below are T cell receptor beta chains from one sample, sequenced in a study of T-cell reconstitution after alpha-beta-depleted transplantation in children. One entry per CDR3 protein results from TCRdb running MiXCR on the PCR reads. Counted here are approximately 70,000 distinct CDR3 sequences, around 4.7% occurring once; the ten biggest clones make up approximately 20%. Sample: PBMCs, mostly from graft donor cells, taken 180 days after TCRalphabeta/CD19-depleted stem cell transplant. These receptors came from a boy under three years old who had a stem cell transplant for acute myeloid leukemia, so the T cells may come from the graft donor. Both conserved end residues are part of each CDR3. D genes are given only for firm matches. Size values are once, few and many counts, or a class for expanded clones, and some rows have none.

j_call,d_call,clone_size,v_call,cdr3_length,cdr3_aa,cdr3_nt
TRBJ2-5,TRBD1,many,TRBV4-1,15,CASSPRDRPQETQYF,TGCGCCAGCAGCCCCCGGGACAGACCCCAAGAGACCCAGTACTTC
TRBJ2-7,.,many,TRBV20-1,13,CSASFDGTYEQYF,TGCAGTGCGTCGTTTGACGGGACCTACGAGCAGTACTTC
TRBJ1-2,TRBD1,many,TRBV6-5,13,CASSLGQGVGYTF,TGTGCCAGCAGCCTGGGACAGGGAGTCGGCTACACCTTC
TRBJ2-2,.,many,TRBV12-3/TRBV12-4,13,CASGVLNTGELFF,TGTGCCAGCGGGGTACTGAACACCGGGGAGCTGTTTTTT
TRBJ2-7,TRBD2,many,TRBV20-1,15,CSAYHTSGGSYEQYF,TGCAGTGCTTACCACACTAGCGGGGGCTCCTACGAGCAGTACTTC
TRBJ2-5,TRBD1,many,TRBV12-3/TRBV12-4,13,CASSRDRGETQYF,TGTGCCAGCAGCCGGGACAGAGGGGAGACCCAGTACTTC
TRBJ1-3,.,many,TRBV20-1,14,CSARDRATGNTIYF,TGCAGTGCTAGAGATCGAGCAACTGGAAACACCATATATTTT
TRBJ2-2,.,many,TRBV12-3/TRBV12-4,14,CASSLGTASGELFF,TGTGCCAGCAGTTTGGGGACGGCCAGCGGGGAGCTGTTTTTT
TRBJ2-6,.,many,TRBV7-6,15,CASSLSPPGANVLTF,TGTGCCAGCAGCTTAAGCCCCCCGGGGGCCAACGTCCTGACTTTC
TRBJ1-2,.,many,TRBV12-3/TRBV12-4,13,CASRPGRRGGYTF,TGTGCCAGCAGACCCGGCCGGCGTGGTGGCTACACCTTC
TRBJ2-7,.,many,TRBV12-3/TRBV12-4,11,CASSFVQKQYF,TGTGCCAGCAGTTTTGTCCAGAAGCAGTACTTC
TRBJ2-1,.,many,TRBV24-1,15,CATSGVQGIFNEQFF,TGTGCCACCAGTGGAGTGCAGGGGATCTTCAATGAGCAGTTCTTC
TRBJ1-4,.,many,TRBV11-2,15,CASSRDGAANEKLFF,TGTGCCAGCAGCCGAGATGGGGCAGCTAATGAAAAACTGTTTTTT
TRBJ2-1,.,many,TRBV7-2,15,CASSESLFPYNEQFF,TGTGCCAGCAGTGAATCGCTTTTTCCCTACAATGAGCAGTTCTTC
TRBJ2-1,.,many,TRBV12-3/TRBV12-4,13,CASSLDQRDEQFF,TGTGCCAGCAGTTTAGATCAGCGGGATGAGCAGTTCTTC
TRBJ1-6,TRBD1,many,TRBV20-1,14,CSAMNRGNNSPLHF,TGCAGTGCCATGAACAGGGGTAACAATTCACCCCTCCACTTT
TRBJ1-1,.,few,TRBV18,14,CASSPQSDNTEAFF,TGTGCCAGCTCACCACAGTCGGACAACACTGAAGCTTTCTTT
TRBJ1-1,TRBD1,many,TRBV7-8,15,CASSLRGQVYTEAFF,TGTGCCAGCAGCTTACGGGGACAGGTTTACACTGAAGCTTTCTTT
TRBJ2-5,TRBD1,many,TRBV4-2,16,CASSLTRDRGQETQYF,TGTGCCAGCAGCCTCACCCGGGACAGGGGGCAAGAGACCCAGTACTTC
TRBJ1-3,.,many,TRBV12-3/TRBV12-4,12,CASSFPRNTIYF,TGTGCCAGCAGTTTCCCAAGAAACACCATATATTTT
TRBJ2-6,.,many,TRBV5-1,16,CASSLVGISGANVLTF,TGCGCCAGCAGCTTGGTTGGAATCTCTGGGGCCAACGTCCTGACTTTC
TRBJ2-7,.,many,TRBV20-1,13,CSARRDTHYEQYF,TGCAGTGCTCGCCGGGACACCCACTACGAGCAGTACTTC
TRBJ1-1,.,.,TRBV12-3/TRBV12-4,18,CALTPVVGRKSAYTEAFF,TGTGCCCTCACCCCGGTCGTGGGCAGAAAAAGCGCCTACACTGAAGCTTTCTTT
TRBJ2-7,.,many,TRBV11-3,11,CASSDRYEQYF,TGTGCCAGCAGCGACCGATACGAGCAGTACTTC
TRBJ2-1,.,many,TRBV5-1,13,CASSLRRTNEQFF,TGCGCCAGCAGCTTGAGACGGACCAATGAGCAGTTCTTC
TRBJ2-1,.,many,TRBV10-3,17,CAISVFPPAEGSDEQFF,TGTGCCATCAGTGTTTTTCCCCCGGCCGAGGGAAGCGATGAGCAGTTCTTC
TRBJ2-3,.,many,TRBV7-9,13,CASSMGGLDTQYF,TGTGCCAGCAGCATGGGGGGTTTAGATACGCAGTATTTT
TRBJ1-2,.,many,TRBV3-1,15,CASSQRGGFNYGYTF,TGTGCCAGCAGCCAGAGGGGAGGATTTAACTATGGCTACACCTTC
TRBJ2-2,TRBD2,many,TRBV10-1,19,CASTPGLAGEGSATGELFF,TGCGCCAGCACTCCGGGACTAGCGGGAGAGGGAAGTGCCACCGGGGAGCTGTTTTTT
TRBJ1-2,.,many,TRBV2,11,CASSPGSGYTF,TGTGCCAGCAGTCCAGGCTCTGGCTACACCTTC
TRBJ1-1,TRBD1,many,TRBV4-3,15,CASSQDRRTGKGAFF,TGCGCCAGCAGCCAAGATCGCAGGACAGGGAAGGGGGCTTTCTTT
TRBJ2-5,.,many,TRBV12-3/TRBV12-4,15,CASSPVLGGQETQYF,TGTGCCAGCAGCCCCGTGCTTGGGGGCCAAGAGACCCAGTACTTC
TRBJ2-3,.,many,TRBV6-6,11,CASSPSGAQYF,TGTGCCAGCAGTCCCTCGGGGGCGCAGTATTTT
TRBJ2-3,.,many,TRBV24-1,16,CATSGRMGVAQDTQYF,TGTGCCACCAGTGGCCGAATGGGAGTGGCACAAGATACGCAGTATTTT
TRBJ2-2,TRBD1,many,TRBV2,15,CASSPGTGLSGELFF,TGTGCCAGCAGTCCCGGGACAGGGTTAAGCGGGGAGCTGTTTTTT
TRBJ2-5,.,many,TRBV11-1,16,CASSTGQEGKRETQYF,TGTGCCAGCAGCACCGGACAGGAGGGGAAAAGGGAGACCCAGTACTTC
TRBJ1-1,.,many,TRBV7-9,16,CASSELVFGGHIEAFF,TGTGCCAGCAGCGAGCTGGTCTTCGGGGGACACATCGAGGCTTTCTTT
TRBJ2-1,TRBD2,many,TRBV20-1,14,CSAMSGGPWNEQFF,TGCAGTGCTATGAGCGGGGGGCCTTGGAATGAGCAGTTCTTC
TRBJ2-2,.,many,TRBV6-5,15,CASSYRPEGTGELFF,TGTGCCAGCAGTTACCGCCCCGAGGGCACCGGGGAGCTGTTTTTT
TRBJ2-3,.,many,TRBV7-9,17,CASSLPTQGVGTDTQYF,TGTGCCAGCAGCTTACCAACTCAGGGAGTAGGGACAGATACGCAGTATTTT
TRBJ1-3,.,many,TRBV7-9,15,CASSLTGSSGNTIYF,TGTGCCAGCAGCTTAACAGGGAGCTCTGGAAACACCATATATTTT